These T cell receptor beta chains were read from a single sample in a study of cytomegalovirus exposure and HLA in healthy donors. Sequencing used immunoSEQ multiplex PCR; TCRdb keeps in-frame clones, though not all of them. The data hold roughly 200,000 clones, with 77% observed a single time. Sequenced: PBMCs. These receptors came from a woman aged 55-70 years in good health and CMV-seropositive. Both conserved end residues are part of each CDR3. The D gene is left open where the match is weak. Clone size is given for some rows only: seen once, a few or many times, or a class if the clone is expanded.

CDR3 DNA	CDR3 protein	clone size	J gene	D gene	CDR3 length	V gene
TGTGCCAGCTCACCCCCCGGACTAGCGGGAAGCACAGATACGCAGTATTTT	CASSPPGLAGSTDTQYF	few	TRBJ2-3	TRBD2	17	TRBV18
TGTGCCTGGAGTGTAGCGGCGGGGCTTAGCACAGATACGCAGTATTTT	CAWSVAAGLSTDTQYF	.	TRBJ2-3	.	16	TRBV30
TGTGCCAGCAGCTTCGACCGACAGGGGGAGACCCAGTACTTC	CASSFDRQGETQYF	.	TRBJ2-5	TRBD1	14	TRBV7-2
TGTGCCAGCAGTTTTAAGGGGATCGCCTACGAGCAGTACTTC	CASSFKGIAYEQYF	.	TRBJ2-7	.	14	TRBV27
TGTGCCAGCAGCAATTACAGGGCAGGCTACGAGCAGTACTTC	CASSNYRAGYEQYF	once	TRBJ2-7	.	14	TRBV5-5
TGTGCCAGCAGCTTAGTCCCGGGAAACACCGGGGAGCTGTTTTTT	CASSLVPGNTGELFF	.	TRBJ2-2	.	15	TRBV7-9
TGTGCCAGCAGTCGGGACAGGTTTGGCTACACCTTC	CASSRDRFGYTF	once	TRBJ1-2	TRBD1	12	TRBV28
TGTGCCAGCTCACCAAGGGGCTCCTATAATTCACCCCTCCACTTT	CASSPRGSYNSPLHF	.	TRBJ1-6	.	15	TRBV18
TGTGCCAGCAGCCAGGGACAGCGCACTGAAGCTTTCTTT	CASSQGQRTEAFF	.	TRBJ1-1	TRBD1	13	TRBV7-9
TGTGCCAGCAGCCCCGGATCCCCAGGGGGATCACAAGAGACCCAGTACTTC	CASSPGSPGGSQETQYF	.	TRBJ2-5	TRBD1	17	TRBV9
TGTGCCAGCAGCTCTCCTCAGGGGTCAAACTATGGCTACACCTTC	CASSSPQGSNYGYTF	.	TRBJ1-2	.	15	TRBV7-2
TGTGCCAGCACCCCCTCCAGGAATTCGGGATACAATGAGCAGTTCTTC	CASTPSRNSGYNEQFF	.	TRBJ2-1	.	16	TRBV7-2
TGTGCCAGCCGGTCAGGGGTCGAAAAACTGTTTTTT	CASRSGVEKLFF	.	TRBJ1-4	.	12	TRBV5-5
TGCGCCAGCAGCCTTGGACAGGGAGATGGCTACACCTTC	CASSLGQGDGYTF	.	TRBJ1-2	TRBD1	13	TRBV5-1
TGTGCCTGGAGTCCCGGGACAGGCTTCAATCAGCCCCAGCATTTT	CAWSPGTGFNQPQHF	.	TRBJ1-5	TRBD1	15	TRBV30